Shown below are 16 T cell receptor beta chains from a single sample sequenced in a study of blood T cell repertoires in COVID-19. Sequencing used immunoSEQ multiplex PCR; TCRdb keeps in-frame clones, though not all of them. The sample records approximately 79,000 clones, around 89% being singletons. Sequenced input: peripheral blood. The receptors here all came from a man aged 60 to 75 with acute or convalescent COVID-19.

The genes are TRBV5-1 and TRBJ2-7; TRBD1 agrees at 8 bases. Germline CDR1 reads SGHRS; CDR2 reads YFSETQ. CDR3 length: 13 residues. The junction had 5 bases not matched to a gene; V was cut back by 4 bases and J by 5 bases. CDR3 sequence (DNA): TGCGCCAGCAGCCCCAGGGGGCGAGACGAGCAGTACTTC. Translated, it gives CASSPRGRDEQYF.

The CDR3 protein is CASNIQGEVKGYTF. The CDR3 coding sequence is TGTGCCAGCAACATACAGGGGGAAGTAAAGGGCTACACCTTC. The chain is built from TRBV6-5 and TRBJ1-2, with TRBD1 identical over 8 bases. CDR1 is MNHEY, CDR2 SVGAGI, per germline. This CDR3 has 14 residues. After removal of 7 bases from V and 8 bases from J, the junction contained 12 bases not matched to a gene.

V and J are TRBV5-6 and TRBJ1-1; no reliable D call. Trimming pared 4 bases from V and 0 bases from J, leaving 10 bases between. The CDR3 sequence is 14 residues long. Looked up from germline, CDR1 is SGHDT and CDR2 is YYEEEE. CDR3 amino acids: CASSPGYLNTEAFF. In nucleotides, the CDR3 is TGTGCCAGCAGCCCGGGGTATCTGAACACTGAAGCTTTCTTT.

In DNA, the CDR3 is TGTGCCAGCAGTGAATATGGCCCCGGGAGTAACTCACCCCTCCACTTT. Amino acid sequence: CASSEYGPGSNSPLHF. The chain uses TRBV25-1 and TRBJ1-6; no definite D call. Germline CDR1 is MGHDK and CDR2 is SYGVNS. Trimming stripped 0 bases from V and 10 bases from J, with 16 bases between. The CDR3 has 16 amino acids.

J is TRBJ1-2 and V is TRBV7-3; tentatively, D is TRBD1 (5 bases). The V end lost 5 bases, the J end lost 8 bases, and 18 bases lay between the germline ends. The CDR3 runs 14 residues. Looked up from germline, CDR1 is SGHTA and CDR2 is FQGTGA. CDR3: CASSRDAWRGGYTF. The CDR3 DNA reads TGTGCCAGCAGCCGGGACGCCTGGAGGGGCGGCTACACCTTC.

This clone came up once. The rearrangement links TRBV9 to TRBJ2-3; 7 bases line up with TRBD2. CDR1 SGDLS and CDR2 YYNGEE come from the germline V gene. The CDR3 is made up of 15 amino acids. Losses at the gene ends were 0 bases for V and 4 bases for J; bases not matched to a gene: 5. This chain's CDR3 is CASSVEGLAADTQYF. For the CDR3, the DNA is TGTGCCAGCAGCGTAGAAGGGCTAGCGGCAGATACGCAGTATTTT.

The CDR3 nucleotides read TGTGCCGGCAACAAACAGGGCCCCTATGGCTACACCTTC. This codes for CAGNKQGPYGYTF. The J gene is TRBJ1-2, the V gene TRBV30, with D possibly TRBD1 on 6 matching bases. The length of the CDR3 is 13 residues. V lost 8 bases and J lost 4, with 17 bases in between. Germline CDR1 reads GTSNPN; CDR2 reads SVGIG (reference sequence).

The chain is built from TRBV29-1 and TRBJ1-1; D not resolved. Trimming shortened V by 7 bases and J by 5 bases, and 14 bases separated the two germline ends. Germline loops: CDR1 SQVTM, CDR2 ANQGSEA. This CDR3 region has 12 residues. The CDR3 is CSGVQVNTEAFF. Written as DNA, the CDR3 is TGCAGCGGTGTGCAGGTAAATACTGAAGCTTTCTTT.

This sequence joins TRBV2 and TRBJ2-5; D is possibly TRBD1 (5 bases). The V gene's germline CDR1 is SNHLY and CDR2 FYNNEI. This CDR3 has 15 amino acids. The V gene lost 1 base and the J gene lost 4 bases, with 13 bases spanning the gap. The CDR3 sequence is CASSEEGARRETQYF. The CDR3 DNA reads TGTGCCAGCAGTGAAGAAGGGGCTAGGAGAGAGACCCAGTACTTC.

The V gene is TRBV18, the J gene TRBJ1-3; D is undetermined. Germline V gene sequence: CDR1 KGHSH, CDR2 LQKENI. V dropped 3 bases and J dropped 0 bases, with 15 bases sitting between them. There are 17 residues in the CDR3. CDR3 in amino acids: CASSPRPGTNSGNTIYF. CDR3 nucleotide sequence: TGTGCCAGCTCACCGCGGCCGGGAACTAACTCTGGAAACACCATATATTTT.

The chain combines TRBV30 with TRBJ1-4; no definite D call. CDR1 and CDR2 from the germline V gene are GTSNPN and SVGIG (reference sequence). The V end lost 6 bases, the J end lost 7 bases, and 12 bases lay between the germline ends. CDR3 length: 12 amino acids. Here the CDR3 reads CACGEGGEKLFF. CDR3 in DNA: TGTGCCTGCGGTGAGGGAGGTGAAAAACTGTTTTTT.

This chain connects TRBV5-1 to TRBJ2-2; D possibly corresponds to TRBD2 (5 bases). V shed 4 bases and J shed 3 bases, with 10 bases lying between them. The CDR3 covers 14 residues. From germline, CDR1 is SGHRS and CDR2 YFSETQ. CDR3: CASSGSVDTGELFF. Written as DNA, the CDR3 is TGCGCCAGCAGCGGTAGCGTGGACACCGGGGAGCTGTTTTTT.

The CDR3 bases are TGCGCCAGCAGCTTGGCCACGAGTAAATCGGGGGCCAACGTCCTGACTTTC. Its translation is CASSLATSKSGANVLTF. The chain joins TRBV5-1 to TRBJ2-6, with unresolved D. V was pared by 0 bases and J by 4 bases, with 14 bases between. This CDR3 has 17 amino acids. Germline assignment: CDR1 SGHRS and CDR2 YFSETQ.

The CDR3 sequence: CASSSRLAGVTDTQYF. Here the CDR3 DNA reads TGTGCCAGCAGCTCGAGACTAGCGGGAGTCACAGATACGCAGTATTTT. This chain links TRBV11-3 with TRBJ2-3; 12 bases are a match to TRBD2. With V trimmed by 4 bases and J by 2 bases, 4 bases remained unmatched. CDR1 and CDR2 (germline): SGHNT, YENEEA. The CDR3 sequence is 16 residues long.

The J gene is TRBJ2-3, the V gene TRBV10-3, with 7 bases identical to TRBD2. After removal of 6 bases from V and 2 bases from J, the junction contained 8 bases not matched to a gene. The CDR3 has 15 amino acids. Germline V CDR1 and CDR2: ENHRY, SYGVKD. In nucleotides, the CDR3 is TGTGCCATCAGGGCCCTAGCGGAGACCACAGATACGCAGTATTTT. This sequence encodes CAIRALAETTDTQYF.

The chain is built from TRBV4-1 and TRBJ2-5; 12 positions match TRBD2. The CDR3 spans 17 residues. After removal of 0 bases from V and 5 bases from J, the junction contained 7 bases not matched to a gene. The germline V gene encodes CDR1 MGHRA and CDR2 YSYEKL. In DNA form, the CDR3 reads TGCGCCAGCAGCCAAGAGAAGACTAGCGGGAGAGGGGAGACCCAGTACTTC. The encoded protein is CASSQEKTSGRGETQYF.